The next 26 T cell receptor beta chains were all read from a single sample in a study of tumor-infiltrating lymphocytes in localized non-small cell lung cancer. Here immunoSEQ multiplex PCR was the method, and the copy in TCRdb shows in-frame clones only, minus some. The table includes under 20,000 clones, 65% to 85% detected once. The specimen sequenced was lung tumor tissue. These receptors were obtained from a human donor with non-small cell lung cancer.

In DNA form, the CDR3 reads TGCGCCAGCAGCCCCAAGGGACTGGGGACTATTACAGATACGCAGTATTTT. Amino acid sequence: CASSPKGLGTITDTQYF. The chain links TRBV4-3 to TRBJ2-3; 7 bases fit TRBD2. V dropped 4 bases and J dropped 3; count of bases not matched to a gene: 13. The germline CDR1 and CDR2 sequences are LGHNA and YSLEER. This CDR3 has 17 residues.

The chain carries TRBV30 and TRBJ2-2, with D perhaps TRBD1 or TRBD2 (5 bases each). The V and J ends lost 2 bases and 6 bases respectively, with 25 bases between them. From germline, CDR1 is GTSNPN and CDR2 SVGIG (reference sequence). This CDR3 comprises 18 residues. The CDR3 here is CAWSTGRQGPARAGELFF. In DNA form, the CDR3 reads TGTGCCTGGAGTACGGGACGACAAGGCCCGGCAAGGGCCGGGGAGCTGTTTTTT. Based on the CDR3 plus reference TRBV30 and TRBJ2-2, the full variable domain is SQTIHQWPATLVQPVGSPLSLECTVEGTSNPNLYWYRQAAGRGLQLLFYSVGIGQISSEVPQNLSASRPQDRQFILSSKKLLLSDSGFYLCAWSTGRQGPARAGELFFGEGSRLTVL.

The chain has TRBV18 and TRBJ1-2; D unclear. The CDR3 sequence is 12 residues long. CDR1 is KGHSH and CDR2 is LQKENI in the germline V gene. The V end lost 1 base, the J end lost 7 bases, and 7 bases lay between the germline ends. The CDR3 nucleotides are TGTGCCAGCTCACCACAGGGAGGTGGCTACACCTTC. Protein sequence: CASSPQGGGYTF.

This chain links TRBV9 with TRBJ2-1; 8 bases map to TRBD1. Germline V CDR1 and CDR2: SGDLS, YYNGEE. This CDR3 spans 14 amino acids. J gave up 4 bases and V 4 bases, and 4 bases lay outside the gene matches. This chain's CDR3 is CASSQGQEYNEQFF. The CDR3 DNA follows: TGTGCCAGCAGCCAGGGACAGGAATACAATGAGCAGTTCTTC.

This chain uses TRBV5-1 with TRBJ2-7, with a possible D match to TRBD1 (5 bases). The CDR3 has 13 amino acids. Germline V gene sequence: CDR1 SGHRS, CDR2 YFSETQ. V dropped 5 bases and J dropped 4 bases, with 13 bases sitting between them. The CDR3 nucleotides read TGCGCCAGCAGACAGGTACTCGGTTACGAGCAGTACTTC. Its translation: CASRQVLGYEQYF. Looking up the rest from reference TRBV5-1 and TRBJ2-7 gives the full variable domain: KAGVTQTPRYLIKTRGQQVTLSCSPISGHRSVSWYQQTPGQGLQFLFEYFSETQRNKGNFPGRFSGRQFSNSRSEMNVSTLELGDSALYLCASRQVLGYEQYFGPGTRLTVT.

The J gene is TRBJ2-5, the V gene TRBV7-6, with D unresolved. The CDR3 has 16 residues. Trimming pared 0 bases from V and 5 bases from J, leaving 16 bases between. Looked up from germline, CDR1 is SGHVS and CDR2 is FNYEAQ. CDR3 region: CASSLAPNWVRETQYF. CDR3 nucleotides: TGTGCCAGCAGCTTAGCCCCAAACTGGGTTAGGGAGACCCAGTACTTC.

This clone appeared a few times. This rearrangement joins TRBV28 to TRBJ1-1; no firm D call. V lost 7 bases to trimming and J lost 2 bases, with 11 bases between them. The CDR3 has 13 amino acids. Germline CDR1 is MDHEN and CDR2 is SYDVKM. CDR3 nucleotides: TGTGCCAGCAATAACAGACTCAACACTGAAGCTTTCTTT. Amino acids: CASNNRLNTEAFF. Full variable domain (missing parts from reference TRBV28 and TRBJ1-1): DVKVTQSSRYLVKRTGEKVFLECVQDMDHENMFWYRQDPGLGLRLIYFSYDVKMKEKGDIPEGYSVSREKKERFSLILESASTNQTSMYLCASNNRLNTEAFFGQGTRLTVV.

The chain has TRBV27 and TRBJ1-2; TRBD1 might be the D (5 bases). The V end was cut by 3 bases, the J end by 8 bases, with 16 bases between. The germline CDR1 and CDR2 sequences are MNHEY and SMNVEV (reference sequence). CDR3 length: 14 amino acids. The CDR3, as DNA: TGTGCCAGCAGTTTCCTAACAGGCGGTAGGGGCTACACCTTC. Protein: CASSFLTGGRGYTF.

The rearrangement links TRBV6-1 to TRBJ2-7; D is ambiguous. The CDR3 contains 12 residues. Germline V gives CDR1 MNHNS, CDR2 SASEGT. V gave up 6 bases and J gave up 0 bases, with 6 bases separating them. The CDR3 coding sequence is TGTGCCAGCAGCCGGGTCTCCTACGAGCAGTACTTC. Translation gives CASSRVSYEQYF.

This clone was counted a few times. CDR3 DNA sequence: TGTGCCACCAGAGGTAGCTACGAGCAGTACTTC. Its protein is CATRGSYEQYF. This sequence joins TRBV10-3 and TRBJ2-7; D is undetermined. The CDR3 has 11 amino acids. V lost 10 bases and J lost 3, with 10 bases in between. Germline V gene lookup returns CDR1 ENHRY and CDR2 SYGVKD.

This chain uses TRBV4-3 with TRBJ2-1; D may be TRBD2 (5 bases). The V gene's germline CDR1 is LGHNA and CDR2 YSLEER. The ends were cut back, 1 base at V and 9 bases at J, with 13 bases in the middle. CDR3 size: 14 residues. CDR3 region: CASSQGPGSAEQFF. The CDR3 DNA reads as TGCGCCAGCAGCCAAGGACCGGGGAGTGCTGAGCAGTTCTTC.

The chain joins TRBV19 to TRBJ2-6; 9 bases align to TRBD1. This CDR3 comprises 21 residues. Trimming took 0 bases from V and 0 from J; bases not matched to a gene: 12. Per germline, CDR1 LNHDA and CDR2 SQIVND (reference sequence). This CDR3 reads CASSIDLVRTGVSSGANVLTF. Written as DNA, the CDR3 is TGTGCCAGTAGTATAGATTTAGTGAGGACAGGGGTATCCTCTGGGGCCAACGTCCTGACTTTC.

V gene TRBV28 combines with J gene TRBJ2-4; the match to TRBD1 covers 8 bases. Germline V gene lookup returns CDR1 MDHEN and CDR2 SYDVKM. V lost 4 bases and J lost 5; bases outside the gene matches: 10. This CDR3 has 16 residues. CDR3 protein: CASSSRGRGFENIQYF. Written as DNA, the CDR3 is TGTGCCAGCAGTTCCAGGGGGCGGGGTTTTGAAAACATTCAGTACTTC.

This sequence joins TRBV5-1 and TRBJ1-2; the D is unclear. Trimming cost V 1 base and J 4 bases, with 8 bases left between them. The length of the CDR3 is 13 residues. Looked up from germline, CDR1 is SGHRS and CDR2 is YFSETQ. CDR3 in DNA: TGCGCCAGCAGCTTGCGGGGATCCTATGGCTACACCTTC. Protein product: CASSLRGSYGYTF.

This sequence joins TRBV10-2 and TRBJ2-5; 9 nucleotides agree with TRBD2. Germline CDR1 and CDR2: WSHSY and SAAADI. There are 13 residues in the CDR3. J lost 3 bases, V lost 8 bases, and 4 bases had no gene match. CDR3 protein: CASGSSGKETQYF. Written as DNA, the CDR3 is TGCGCCAGCGGGTCTAGCGGGAAAGAGACCCAGTACTTC.

The J gene is TRBJ2-3, the V gene TRBV7-2; 9 bases agree with TRBD1. With 8 bases clipped from V and 1 base from J, the junction kept 13 bases outside the gene matches. In germline, CDR1 is SGHTA, CDR2 FQGNSA. The CDR3 totals 17 residues. The CDR3 DNA is TGTGCCAGCGTACGAGACCCGGGACAGGGAGGCACAGATACGCAGTATTTT. Encoded protein: CASVRDPGQGGTDTQYF.

The sample holds a few counts of this clone. This sequence joins TRBV29-1 and TRBJ2-3; TRBD1 might be the D (5 bases). V lost 2 bases and J lost 1, with 16 bases in between. This CDR3 is 16 amino acids long. The V gene's germline CDR1 is SQVTM and CDR2 ANQGSEA. CDR3 sequence (DNA): TGCAGCGTTGAATCCGCAGGGTTCAAGCGCACAGATACGCAGTATTTT. Its protein product is CSVESAGFKRTDTQYF.

V usage is TRBV23-1 and J usage is TRBJ2-3, with D perhaps matching TRBD2 (6 bases). TRBV23-1 is marked as an open reading frame, function uncertain. V shed 4 bases and J shed 2 bases, with 10 bases lying between them. The CDR3 sequence is 14 residues long. The DNA for the CDR3 is TGCGCCAGCAGTCCGGGGGAATACACAGATACGCAGTATTTT. It is translated as CASSPGEYTDTQYF.

In this sample, this clone turned up a few times. The chain recombines TRBV18 with TRBJ2-3; the D gene is possibly TRBD1 (5 bases). The germline gives CDR1 KGHSH, CDR2 LQKENI. The V and J ends lost 1 base and 4 bases respectively, with 12 bases between them. The CDR3 is made up of 15 amino acids. The CDR3 sequence is CASSPQGSWADTQYF. The CDR3 coding sequence is TGTGCCAGCTCACCACAGGGGTCTTGGGCAGATACGCAGTATTTT.

The rearrangement links TRBV5-6 to TRBJ1-1; D is unclear. The CDR3 is 14 amino acids. With 4 bases removed from V and 1 base from J, the gap between germline ends came to 11 bases. Germline CDR1 and CDR2: SGHDT and YYEEEE. The CDR3 loop is CASSLSRRNTEAFF. In nucleotides, the CDR3 is TGTGCCAGCAGCCTTTCGCGCAGGAACACTGAAGCTTTCTTT.

This clone showed up just once. The chain joins TRBV9 to TRBJ2-1; 9 nucleotides line up with TRBD2. V was pared by 0 bases and J by 6 bases, with 4 bases of the junction left unmatched. Germline CDR1 reads SGDLS; CDR2 reads YYNGEE. The CDR3 is 15 residues long. In nucleotides, the CDR3 is TGTGCCAGCAGCGTAGACGCGGGAGGGCGCAATGAGCAGTTCTTC. It encodes CASSVDAGGRNEQFF. The variable domain in full, completed from reference TRBV9 and TRBJ2-1, reads DSGVTQTPKHLITATGQRVTLRCSPRSGDLSVYWYQQSLDQGLQFLIQYYNGEERAKGNILERFSAQQFPDLHSELNLSSLELGDSALYFCASSVDAGGRNEQFFGPGTRLTVL.

This clone occurred once. The chain is built from TRBV28 and TRBJ2-3; TRBD2 matches 7 bases. Per germline, CDR1 MDHEN and CDR2 SYDVKM. CDR3 size: 13 residues. The chain's CDR3 is CFTGREITDTQYF. The CDR3 DNA is TGTTTTACGGGGCGGGAGATCACAGATACGCAGTATTTT.

The genes are TRBV5-6 and TRBJ2-3; D gene ambiguous. The CDR3 extends over 15 amino acids. Germline CDR1 reads SGHDT; CDR2 reads YYEEEE. The V gene lost 4 bases and the J gene lost 1 base, with 13 bases spanning the gap. Written as DNA, the CDR3 is TGTGCCAGCAGCCCCGGTAATTTAGGCACAGATACGCAGTATTTT. Residues: CASSPGNLGTDTQYF.

V gene TRBV7-2 combines with J gene TRBJ1-5, with D maybe TRBD1 (5 bases). This CDR3 is built from 15 residues. Trimming shortened V by 3 bases and J by 2 bases, and 11 bases separated the two germline ends. Germline lookup yields CDR1 SGHTA and CDR2 FQGNSA. The CDR3, as DNA: TGTGCCAGCAGCTTGTTTAGGGACGGCAATCAGCCCCAGCATTTT. It yields the protein CASSLFRDGNQPQHF.

The rearrangement uses TRBV5-1 and TRBJ2-1; D is undetermined. The germline CDR1 and CDR2 sequences are SGHRS and YFSETQ. With 1 base removed from V and 6 bases from J, the gap between germline ends came to 5 bases. The length of the CDR3 is 12 residues. The CDR3 DNA follows: TGCGCCAGCAGCTTGAACGGCAATGAGCAGTTCTTC. Its translation: CASSLNGNEQFF.

This clone has more than one count but fewer than ten. This sequence joins TRBV19 and TRBJ2-1; maybe TRBD2 (6 bases). The CDR3 consists of 15 residues. Per the germline V gene, CDR1 is LNHDA and CDR2 is SQIVND (reference sequence). Trimming cost V 3 bases and J 2 bases, with 11 bases left between them. The CDR3: CASSIGTSTYNEQFF. CDR3 nucleotide sequence: TGTGCCAGTAGTATCGGGACTTCTACCTACAATGAGCAGTTCTTC.